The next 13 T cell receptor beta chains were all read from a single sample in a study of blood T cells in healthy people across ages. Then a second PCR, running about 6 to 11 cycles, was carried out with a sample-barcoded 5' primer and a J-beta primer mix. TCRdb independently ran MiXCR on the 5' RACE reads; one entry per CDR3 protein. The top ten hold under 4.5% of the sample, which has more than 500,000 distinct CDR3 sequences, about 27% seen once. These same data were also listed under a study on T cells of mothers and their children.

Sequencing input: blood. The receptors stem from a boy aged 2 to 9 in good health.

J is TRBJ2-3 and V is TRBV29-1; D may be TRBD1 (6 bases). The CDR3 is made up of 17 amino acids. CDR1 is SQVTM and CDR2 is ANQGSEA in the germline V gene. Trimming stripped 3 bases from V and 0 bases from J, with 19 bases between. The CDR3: CSVEGLSGTSSTDTQYF. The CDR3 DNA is TGCAGCGTTGAGGGATTGTCAGGGACATCTAGCACAGATACGCAGTATTTT.

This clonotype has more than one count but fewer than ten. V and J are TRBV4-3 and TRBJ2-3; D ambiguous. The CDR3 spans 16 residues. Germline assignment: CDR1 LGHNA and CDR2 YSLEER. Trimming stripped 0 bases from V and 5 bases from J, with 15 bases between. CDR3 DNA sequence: TGCGCCAGCAGCCAAGAACTGGCCGCGCGAGTAGATACGCAGTATTTT. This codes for CASSQELAARVDTQYF.

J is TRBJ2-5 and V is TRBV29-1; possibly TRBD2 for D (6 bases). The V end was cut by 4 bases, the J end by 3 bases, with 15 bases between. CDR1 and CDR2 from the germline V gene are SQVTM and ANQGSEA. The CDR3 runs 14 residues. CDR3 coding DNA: TGCAGCGTTGGAGGGCCGGGGGAGGAAGAGACCCAGTACTTC. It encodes CSVGGPGEEETQYF.

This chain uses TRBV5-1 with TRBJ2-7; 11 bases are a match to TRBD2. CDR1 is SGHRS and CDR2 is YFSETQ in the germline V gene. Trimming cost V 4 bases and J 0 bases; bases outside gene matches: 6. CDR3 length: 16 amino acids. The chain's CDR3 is CASSAGLAVISYEQYF. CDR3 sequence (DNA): TGCGCCAGCAGCGCGGGACTAGCGGTTATCTCCTACGAGCAGTACTTC.

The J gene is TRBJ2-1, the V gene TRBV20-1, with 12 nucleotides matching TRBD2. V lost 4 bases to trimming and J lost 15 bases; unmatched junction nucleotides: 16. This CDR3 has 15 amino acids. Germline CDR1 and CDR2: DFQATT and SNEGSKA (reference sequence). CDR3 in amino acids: CSATSTSGSLNSPFF. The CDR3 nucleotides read TGCAGTGCTACGTCGACTAGCGGGAGTTTAAACAGTCCGTTCTTC.

CDR3 nucleotides: TGCGCCAGCAGCCGAGGAACAGACTATGGCTACACCTTC. It translates to CASSRGTDYGYTF. The V and J genes are TRBV5-1 and TRBJ1-2, with no clear D. The CDR3 totals 13 residues. The germline gives CDR1 SGHRS, CDR2 YFSETQ. Deletions cut 4 bases from V and 3 bases from J, with 10 bases between. Drawing the rest from reference TRBV5-1 and TRBJ1-2, the complete variable domain is KAGVTQTPRYLIKTRGQQVTLSCSPISGHRSVSWYQQTPGQGLQFLFEYFSETQRNKGNFPGRFSGRQFSNSRSEMNVSTLELGDSALYLCASSRGTDYGYTFGSGTRLTVV.

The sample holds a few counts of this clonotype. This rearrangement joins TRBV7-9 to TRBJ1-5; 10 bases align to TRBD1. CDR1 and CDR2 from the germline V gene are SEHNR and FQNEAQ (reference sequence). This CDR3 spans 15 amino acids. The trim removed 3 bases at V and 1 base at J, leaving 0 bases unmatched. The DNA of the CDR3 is TGTGCCAGCAGCTTGGGACAGGGGAGCAATCAGCCCCAGCATTTT. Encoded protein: CASSLGQGSNQPQHF.

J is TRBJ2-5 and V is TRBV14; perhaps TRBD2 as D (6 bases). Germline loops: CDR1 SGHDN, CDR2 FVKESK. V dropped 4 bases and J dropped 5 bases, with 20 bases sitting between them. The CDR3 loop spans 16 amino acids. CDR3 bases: TGTGCCAGCAGCCCGGGCGGGGTAGAGATGTCTGAGACCCAGTACTTC. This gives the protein CASSPGGVEMSETQYF.

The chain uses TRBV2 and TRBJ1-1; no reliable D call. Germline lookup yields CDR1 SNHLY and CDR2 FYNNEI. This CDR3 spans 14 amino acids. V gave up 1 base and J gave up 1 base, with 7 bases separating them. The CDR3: CASSEGRRNTEAFF. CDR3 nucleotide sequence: TGTGCCAGCAGTGAAGGGAGGAGGAACACTGAAGCTTTCTTT. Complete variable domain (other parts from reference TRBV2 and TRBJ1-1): EPEVTQTPSHQVTQMGQEVILRCVPISNHLYFYWYRQILGQKVEFLVSFYNNEISEKSEIFDDQFSVERPDGSNFTLKIRSTKLEDSAMYFCASSEGRRNTEAFFGQGTRLTVV.

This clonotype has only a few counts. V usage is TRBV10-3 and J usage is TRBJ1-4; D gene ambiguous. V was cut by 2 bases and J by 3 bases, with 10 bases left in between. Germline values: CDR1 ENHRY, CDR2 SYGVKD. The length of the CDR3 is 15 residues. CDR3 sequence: CAISEDGLANEKLFF. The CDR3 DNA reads TGTGCCATCAGTGAGGATGGGTTGGCTAATGAAAAACTGTTTTTT.

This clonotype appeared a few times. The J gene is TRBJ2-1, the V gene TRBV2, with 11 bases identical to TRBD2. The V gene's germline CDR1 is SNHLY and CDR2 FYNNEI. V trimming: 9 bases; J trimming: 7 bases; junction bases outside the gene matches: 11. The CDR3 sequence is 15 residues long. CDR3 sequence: CASRKLAGVENEQFF. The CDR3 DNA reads TGTGCCAGTAGGAAACTAGCGGGAGTTGAAAATGAGCAGTTCTTC.

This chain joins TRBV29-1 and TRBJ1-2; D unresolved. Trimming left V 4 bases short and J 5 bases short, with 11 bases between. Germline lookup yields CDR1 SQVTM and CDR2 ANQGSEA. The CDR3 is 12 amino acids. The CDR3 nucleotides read TGCAGCGTTGGTAGTAGTACGTATGGCTACACCTTC. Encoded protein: CSVGSSTYGYTF.

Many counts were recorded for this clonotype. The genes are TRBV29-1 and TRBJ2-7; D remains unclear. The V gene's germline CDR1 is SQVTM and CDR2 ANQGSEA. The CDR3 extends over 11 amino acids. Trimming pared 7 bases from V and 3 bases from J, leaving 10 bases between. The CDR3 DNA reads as TGCAGCGCCGGGCCTAGCTACGAGCAGTACTTC. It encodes CSAGPSYEQYF.